The rows below give T cell receptor beta chains drawn from one sample of a study of blood T cell repertoires in COVID-19. Produced via immunoSEQ multiplex PCR; TCRdb's table is partial and in-frame only. Among over 120,000 clones listed, over 80% were seen once. Material: peripheral blood. Source of these receptors: a woman aged 45-60 years with acute or convalescent COVID-19. CDR3s include the opening cysteine and the closing phenylalanine or tryptophan. The order of the fields is clone size, V gene, J gene, D gene, CDR3 DNA, CDR3 protein. D genes are given only for firm matches. Rows give clone size only sometimes, using once, few, many, or a class for an expanded clone.

>.|TRBV5-6|TRBJ2-7|.
TGTGCCAGCAGCTTGTTCGGGACATATTCCTACGAGCAGTACTTC
CASSLFGTYSYEQYF
>once|TRBV19|TRBJ1-2|.
TGTGCCAGTAGTATCCAAACTAACTATGGCTACACCTTC
CASSIQTNYGYTF
>.|TRBV6-5|TRBJ2-3|.
TGTGCCAGCAGTTCGAGGACAGATACGCAGTATTTT
CASSSRTDTQYF
>few|TRBV27|TRBJ2-7|.
TGTGCCAGCTCGCCCCACTTGGGGCAGAACACCTACGAGCAGTACTTC
CASSPHLGQNTYEQYF
>few|TRBV7-9|TRBJ1-6|TRBD1
TGTGCCAGCAGCACCGACAGGGCTAGAGTGTTAATTTCACCCCTCCACTTT
CASSTDRARVLISPLHF
>few|TRBV25-1|TRBJ1-5|.
TGTGCCAGCAGCGGACCAGGGGAAAGCAATCAGCCCCAGCATTTT
CASSGPGESNQPQHF
>.|TRBV19|TRBJ1-1|.
TGTGCCAGTAGCGGCAGGATCAACACTGAAGCTTTCTTT
CASSGRINTEAFF
>once|TRBV7-9|TRBJ1-2|.
TGTGCCAGCAGCTTGTGGGGGGACGAAGGGGATGGCTACACCTTC
CASSLWGDEGDGYTF
>.|TRBV19|TRBJ2-3|.
TGTGCCAGTAGTCCAACTTCATCTTCAGATACGCAGTATTTT
CASSPTSSSDTQYF
>.|TRBV7-3|TRBJ2-6|TRBD1
TGTGCCAGCAGCTCCCGGACAGGTCACCGCTCTGGGGCCAACGTCCTGACTTTC
CASSSRTGHRSGANVLTF
>.|TRBV7-3|TRBJ2-3|TRBD2
TGTGCCAGCAGCTCAATCCCCCCCCGCGGGGGGGCTCGTGATACGCAGTATTTT
CASSSIPPRGGARDTQYF
>.|TRBV24-1|TRBJ1-5|.
TGTGCCACCAGTGATGGGGGCCGGGGCAATCAGCCCCAGCATTTT
CATSDGGRGNQPQHF
>once|TRBV6-6|TRBJ1-6|.
TGTGCCAGCAGTCCTTTTTCACAGGGCCCTCGTTTGAATTCACCCCTCCACTTT
CASSPFSQGPRLNSPLHF
>.|TRBV5-1|TRBJ2-7|TRBD2
TGCGCCAGCAGCTTCCTAGCGGGGGGCTCCTACGAGCAGTACTTC
CASSFLAGGSYEQYF
>.|TRBV7-8|TRBJ2-5|.
TGTGCCAGCAGCCCCCGGGAGACCCAGTACTTC
CASSPRETQYF
>.|TRBV11-3|TRBJ2-1|TRBD1
TGTGCCAGCAGCTTAGCCGGGACAGGGGGCCACAATGAGCAGTTCTTC
CASSLAGTGGHNEQFF
>.|TRBV5-1|TRBJ1-1|TRBD1
TGCGCCAGCAGCTTCACAGGGGCCACCACTGAAGCTTTCTTT
CASSFTGATTEAFF
>.|TRBV10-3|TRBJ1-2|.
TGTGCCATCACCCCCACCGCACTAAACTATGGCTACACCTTC
CAITPTALNYGYTF
>.|TRBV7-3|TRBJ2-7|TRBD1
TGTGCCAGCAGCTTAACGCCCGACAGGGTAGGGTACGAGCAGTACTTC
CASSLTPDRVGYEQYF
>.|TRBV7-2|TRBJ1-6|TRBD1
TGTGCCAGCAGCTTACCCAGGGGGAATTCCTATAATTCACCCCTCCACTTT
CASSLPRGNSYNSPLHF
>once|TRBV19|TRBJ2-7|TRBD2
TGTGCCAGTAGCCCAAGACGGAAGGGACTAGCGGGGGAGGAGAGGTACTCCTACGAGCAGTACTTC
CASSPRRKGLAGEERYSYEQYF
>.|TRBV13|TRBJ2-5|TRBD1
TGTGCCAGCAGCTTAGGAGACAGGGAAGAGACCCAGTACTTC
CASSLGDREETQYF
>.|TRBV29-1|TRBJ2-3|TRBD1
TGCAGTGGCCTAGGGACAGGTCCTCGGCGAGATACGCAGTATTTT
CSGLGTGPRRDTQYF
>.|TRBV10-3|TRBJ2-1|.
TGTGCCATCAGTGGCTCGGGGGGCCCCTACAATGAGCAGTTCTTC
CAISGSGGPYNEQFF
>.|TRBV6-6|TRBJ2-3|.
TGTGCCAGCAGAGAGGCGGGGAGGTCCACAGATACGCAGTATTTT
CASREAGRSTDTQYF
>.|TRBV19|TRBJ1-1|TRBD1
TGTGCCAGTAGTATCGGGACAGGTTATCCGAACACTGAAGCTTTCTTT
CASSIGTGYPNTEAFF
>.|TRBV24-1|TRBJ2-7|TRBD1
TGTGCCACCAGTGATTGGGACAGGGGTGTCTACGAGCAGTACTTC
CATSDWDRGVYEQYF
>.|TRBV21-1|TRBJ2-7|.
TGTGCCAGCAGCAAAGGACTCCCTAGCGGGGGGCTAGGATTGTACGAGCAGTACTTC
CASSKGLPSGGLGLYEQYF
>few|TRBV4-1|TRBJ1-5|TRBD1
TGCGCCAGCAGCCAGCCGACAGGGGAGGCTCAGCCCCAGCATTTT
CASSQPTGEAQPQHF
>.|TRBV5-1|TRBJ2-5|TRBD1
TGCGCCAGCAGCCGTGGGACAGGGGGGGAGACCCAGTACTTC
CASSRGTGGETQYF
>.|TRBV10-3|TRBJ2-7|TRBD2
TGTGCCATCAGAGGGACTAGCGGGAGGAGGGGTTACGAGCAGTACTTC
CAIRGTSGRRGYEQYF
>.|TRBV7-2|TRBJ1-2|TRBD1
TGTGCCAGCAGCTTGGGACAGAGTGACTATGGCTACACCTTC
CASSLGQSDYGYTF
>few|TRBV29-1|TRBJ1-1|TRBD1
TGCAGCGTGACCGGGACAGGAGCTGAAGCTTTCTTT
CSVTGTGAEAFF
>.|TRBV19|TRBJ2-7|.
TGTGCCAGTAGTACAGAACAGAGCTCCTACGAGCAGTACTTC
CASSTEQSSYEQYF
>.|TRBV9|TRBJ2-5|.
TGTGCCAGCAGCCCCCGTACAGGGAGAGCCCAGTACTTC
CASSPRTGRAQYF
>.|TRBV7-2|TRBJ1-1|TRBD1
TGTGCCAGCAGCTTAGCGCTCGGGGCAGGGGGAGGTGAAGCTTTCTTT
CASSLALGAGGGEAFF
>.|TRBV18|TRBJ1-1|.
TGTGCCAGCTCACCATGGGGGGGCACTGAAGCTTTCTTT
CASSPWGGTEAFF
>.|TRBV2|TRBJ2-1|.
TGTGCCAGCAACGGCAATGAGCAGTTCTTC
CASNGNEQFF
>.|TRBV19|TRBJ2-5|TRBD1
TGTGCCAGTAGTATACCGGGACAGGGCACAGAGACCCAGTACTTC
CASSIPGQGTETQYF
>.|TRBV27|TRBJ2-3|.
TGTGCCAGCAGTTTGCGGCAGGGTAGGCCAGATACGCAGTATTTT
CASSLRQGRPDTQYF
>.|TRBV29-1|TRBJ1-4|.
TGCAGCGTTGAAGGATGGAGCCCGGAGACCGCGAATGAAAAACTGTTTTTT
CSVEGWSPETANEKLFF
>.|TRBV5-5|TRBJ1-3|.
TGTGCCAGCAATTACAGGGCTGCCTCTGGAAACACCATATATTTT
CASNYRAASGNTIYF
>.|TRBV7-3|TRBJ2-1|TRBD2
TGTGCCAGCAGCTTAACAGTTCGGGGGGGACCCAATGAGCAGTTCTTC
CASSLTVRGGPNEQFF
>.|TRBV20-1|TRBJ2-2|.
TGCAGTGCTAGTCCAGTTACCGGGGAGCTGTTTTTT
CSASPVTGELFF
>.|TRBV11-2|TRBJ1-1|.
TGTGCCAGCAGCTTAGCGGTAGACATGAACACTGAAGCTTTCTTT
CASSLAVDMNTEAFF
>.|TRBV3-1/TRBV3-2|TRBJ1-5|.
TGTGCCAGCAGCCAAGGCGGGAGCCCCTATCAGCCCCAGCATTTT
CASSQGGSPYQPQHF
>.|TRBV9|TRBJ2-3|.
TGTGCCAGCAGCGTAATTCCGAGCAGCACAGATACGCAGTATTTT
CASSVIPSSTDTQYF
>.|TRBV11-1|TRBJ1-2|.
TGTGCCAGCAGCGGACTCAGGGGTCCATATGGCTACACCTTC
CASSGLRGPYGYTF
>.|TRBV11-2|TRBJ1-4|.
TGTGCCAGCAGCACGGGGACAAAAGAAAAACTGTTTTTT
CASSTGTKEKLFF
>.|TRBV6-2/TRBV6-3|TRBJ2-3|.
TGTGCCAGCAGTTACAGGGAGGTAACAGATACGCAGTATTTT
CASSYREVTDTQYF
>.|TRBV30|TRBJ2-5|.
TGTGCCTGGAATGCAGGTCAGGGGACCCAGTACTTC
CAWNAGQGTQYF
>.|TRBV10-3|TRBJ1-1|.
TGTGCCATCAGCAGGGGAGAAACTGAAGCTTTCTTT
CAISRGETEAFF
>.|TRBV19|TRBJ2-1|TRBD2
TGTGCCAGTAGTATATATGGGACTAGCGATTACAATGAGCAGTTCTTC
CASSIYGTSDYNEQFF
>few|TRBV6-2/TRBV6-3|TRBJ1-5|.
TGTGCCAGCAGTTATGGTGTCAGTCAGCCCCAGCATTTT
CASSYGVSQPQHF
>once|TRBV29-1|TRBJ1-1|.
TGCAGCGTTGAAGCAGGGCTGTACACTGAAGCTTTCTTT
CSVEAGLYTEAFF
>once|TRBV4-2|TRBJ2-1|TRBD2
TGTGCCAGCAGCCTACAGACTAGCGGGATGATCAATGAGCAGTTCTTC
CASSLQTSGMINEQFF
>.|TRBV6-5|TRBJ1-4|.
TGTGCCAGCAGTTACTCGCCAGGGGCGGACGAAAAACTGTTTTTT
CASSYSPGADEKLFF
>.|TRBV19|TRBJ1-1|.
TGTGCCAGTAGTATAATGGTTACAGCGGCCATGAACACTGAAGCTTTCTTT
CASSIMVTAAMNTEAFF
>few|TRBV7-9|TRBJ1-2|.
TGTGCCAGCAGCTTAAACCAGGGAGGTTTAAGGGGCTACACCTTC
CASSLNQGGLRGYTF